These 8 T cell receptor beta chains were sequenced from one sample in a study of T cells in Graves' hyperthyroidism and ophthalmopathy. The TCR beta CDR3 regions underwent amplification using RNA transcripts as the source. TCR CDR3 regions were first amplified by RT-PCR with HTBI primers. A single record per CDR3 protein comes from TCRdb applying MiXCR to the multiplex PCR reads. The repertoire has hundreds of thousands of distinct CDR3 sequences, approximately 15% of them found once; the top ten carry around 24%. The source material was blood. These receptors were collected from a woman aged 25 to 39 with Graves' hyperthyroidism.

This chain uses TRBV30 with TRBJ2-1, with D perhaps matching TRBD1 or TRBD2 (6 bases each). The germline CDR1 and CDR2 sequences are GTSNPN and SVGIG (reference sequence). This CDR3 has 13 amino acids. Trimming took 4 bases from V and 5 from J, leaving 12 bases between them. CDR3 amino acids: CAWKGGMNNEQFF. The CDR3 DNA is TGTGCCTGGAAAGGGGGGATGAACAATGAGCAGTTCTTC.

There are many counts of this clonotype. The chain couples TRBV30 to TRBJ1-1; no reliable D call. CDR3 length: 14 amino acids. V was trimmed by 2 bases and J by 1 base, leaving 11 bases between them. The germline V gene has CDR1 GTSNPN and CDR2 SVGIG (reference sequence). The CDR3 DNA sequence: TGTGCCTGGAGTTTGGACTCTTGGAACACTGAAGCTTTCTTT. Translated, it gives CAWSLDSWNTEAFF.

The chain carries TRBV4-1 and TRBJ2-7, with D possibly TRBD2 on 6 matching bases. Trimming pared 0 bases from V and 1 base from J, leaving 16 bases between. The germline gives CDR1 MGHRA, CDR2 YSYEKL. The CDR3 runs 17 residues. Here the CDR3 reads CASSQEGGLGRSYEQYF. CDR3 bases: TGCGCCAGCAGCCAAGAGGGAGGACTGGGCAGATCCTACGAGCAGTACTTC.

The V gene is TRBV20-1, the J gene TRBJ1-2; 7 positions agree with TRBD1. CDR1 and CDR2 from the germline V gene are DFQATT and SNEGSKA (reference sequence). Losses at the gene ends were 6 bases for V and 4 bases for J; bases not matched to a gene: 8. This CDR3 comprises 13 residues. The CDR3 DNA reads TGCAGTGCGTTGGACAGGTCCGGCTATGGCTACACCTTC. Its translation: CSALDRSGYGYTF.

CDR3: CSVAQAPDSGNTIYF. The CDR3 nucleotides read TGCAGTGTCGCACAGGCCCCCGACTCTGGAAACACCATATATTTT. The genes are TRBV20-1 and TRBJ1-3; D is perhaps TRBD1 (5 bases). Germline CDR1 and CDR2: DFQATT and SNEGSKA (reference sequence). CDR3 length: 15 amino acids. The germline V and J ends were trimmed by 7 bases and 0 bases, with 16 bases remaining between them.

The gene calls are TRBV18 and TRBJ2-7; D is unclear. The CDR3 totals 13 residues. V was pared by 4 bases and J by 4 bases, with 11 bases between. Germline CDR1 reads KGHSH; CDR2 reads LQKENI. CDR3 bases: TGTGCCAGCTCACTCACTGCCGGTTACGAGCAGTACTTC. This translates into CASSLTAGYEQYF.

The V and J genes are TRBV30 and TRBJ2-1, with a tentative D call TRBD2 (6 bases). The germline V gene has CDR1 GTSNPN and CDR2 SVGIG (reference sequence). There are 15 residues in the CDR3. V was trimmed by 3 bases and J by 0 bases, leaving 12 bases between them. The CDR3 DNA is TGTGCCTGGAGCGGAGGGCCCAGCTCCTACAATGAGCAGTTCTTC. It translates to CAWSGGPSSYNEQFF.

This clonotype was recorded many times. This chain links TRBV20-1 with TRBJ1-2; no reliable D call. The CDR3 runs 15 residues. V was cut by 0 bases and J by 4 bases, with 15 bases left in between. The germline CDR1 and CDR2 sequences are DFQATT and SNEGSKA (reference sequence). DNA of the CDR3: TGCAGTGCTAGAGATCCCAGTCGGCCGACCTATGGCTACACCTTC. Translation gives CSARDPSRPTYGYTF.